This entry features one T cell receptor beta chain sequence. MiXCR, run by TCRdb on the 5' RACE reads, gives a single entry per CDR3 protein. This sample yields 50,000 or so distinct CDR3 sequences, of which around 9.7% are seen a single time; approximately 12% belongs to the top ten. The data originate from a study of T-cell memory formation after mild COVID-19. Sequences were obtained from PBMCs or a T cell subset sorted from them (not recorded which). The clonotype comes from an adult woman who had mild COVID-19 (a few samples of this study predate the infection). Cell type and time point are not known.

The CDR3 DNA follows: TGTGCCAGCAGCCGGGACCGGAGGAACACTGAAGCTTTCTTT. Protein product: CASSRDRRNTEAFF. V usage is TRBV3-1 and J usage is TRBJ1-1; tentatively, D is TRBD1 (5 bases). CDR3 length equals 14 residues. Germline values: CDR1 LGHDT, CDR2 YNNKEL (reference sequence). The V end lost 4 bases, the J end lost 1 base, and 10 bases lay between the germline ends.